This T cell receptor beta chain was observed in a study of graft-versus-host responses after intestinal transplantation. On the study more broadly: Each recipient received a multivisceral, liver-intestinal, or isolated intestinal graft. Each patient got anti-thymocyte globulin induction, then tacrolimus and steroids for approximately 3 years.

Grafts had their tissue processed, releasing intraepithelial and lamina propria lymphocytes. Study-level points and caveats: GvH clonotypes were identified within recipient marrow, with a subset emerging first in ileum or blood.

TCRdb's copy holds only in-frame clones and misses some; the assay was immunoSEQ multiplex PCR. The sample has approximately 8,200 clones; around 72% are singletons. About this clone: Antigen specificity is unknown.

Trimming removed 9 bases at V and 0 bases at J, with 18 bases between. The CDR3 runs 16 residues. The germline gives CDR1 ENHRY, CDR2 SYGVKD. Here the sequenced sample was ileum tissue, taken 226 days after intestinal transplant. The sequence was collected from a human patient who received an intestinal transplant, so some T cells may come from the graft donor. V is TRBV10-3 and J is TRBJ2-1; D possibly corresponds to TRBD2 (6 bases). The CDR3, as DNA: TGTGCCATGGGGGGACCTCCAGTACTCTCCTACAATGAGCAGTTCTTC. It is translated as CAMGGPPVLSYNEQFF.